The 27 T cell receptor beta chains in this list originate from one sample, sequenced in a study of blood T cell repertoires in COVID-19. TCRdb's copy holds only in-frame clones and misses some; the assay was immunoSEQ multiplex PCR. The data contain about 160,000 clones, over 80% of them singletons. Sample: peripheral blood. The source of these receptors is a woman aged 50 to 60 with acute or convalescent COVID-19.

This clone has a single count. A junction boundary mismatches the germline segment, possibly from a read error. The CDR3 sequence: CAWSGRSNQSQHF. Here the CDR3 DNA reads TGTGCCTGGAGTGGACGGAGCAATCAGTCCCAGCATTTT. The rearrangement links TRBV30 to TRBJ1-5; D gene ambiguous. The CDR3 loop spans 13 amino acids. The V gene's germline CDR1 is GTSNPN and CDR2 SVGIG (reference sequence).

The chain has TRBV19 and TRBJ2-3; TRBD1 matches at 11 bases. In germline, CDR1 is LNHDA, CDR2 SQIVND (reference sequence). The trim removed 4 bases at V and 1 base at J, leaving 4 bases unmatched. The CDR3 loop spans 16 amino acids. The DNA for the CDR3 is TGTGCCAGTAGTACCCTGGACAGGGGGCGCACAGATACGCAGTATTTT. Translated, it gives CASSTLDRGRTDTQYF.

The CDR3 protein is CASSIRTDSNQPQHF. The DNA for the CDR3 is TGTGCCAGTAGTATCCGGACAGATAGCAATCAGCCCCAGCATTTT. The chain joins TRBV19 to TRBJ1-5; weak D call: TRBD1 (6 bases). Germline CDR1 and CDR2: LNHDA and SQIVND (reference sequence). V was shortened by 3 bases and J by 0 bases, with 9 bases between the two germline ends. The CDR3 contains 15 residues.

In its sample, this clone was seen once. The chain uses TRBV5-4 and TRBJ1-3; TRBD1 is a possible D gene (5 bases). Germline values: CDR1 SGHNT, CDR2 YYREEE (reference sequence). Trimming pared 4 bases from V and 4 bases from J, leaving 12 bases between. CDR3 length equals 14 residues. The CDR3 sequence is CASSPGGTGNTIYF. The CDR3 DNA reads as TGTGCCAGCAGCCCCGGAGGGACGGGAAACACCATATATTTT.

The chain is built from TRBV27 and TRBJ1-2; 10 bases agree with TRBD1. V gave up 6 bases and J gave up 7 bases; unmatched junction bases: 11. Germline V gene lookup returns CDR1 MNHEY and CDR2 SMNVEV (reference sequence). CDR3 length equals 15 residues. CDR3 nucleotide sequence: TGTGCCAGCAGCCAACCTCCGGGACAGGGGTTTGGCTACACCTTC. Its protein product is CASSQPPGQGFGYTF.

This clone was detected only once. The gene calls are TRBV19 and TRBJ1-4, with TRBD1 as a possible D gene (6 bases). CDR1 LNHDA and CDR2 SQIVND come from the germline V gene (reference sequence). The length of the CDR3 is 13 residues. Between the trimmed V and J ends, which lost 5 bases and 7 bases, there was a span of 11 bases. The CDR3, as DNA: TGTGCCAGTAGTCCAATGGGGGCTGAAAAACTGTTTTTT. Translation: CASSPMGAEKLFF. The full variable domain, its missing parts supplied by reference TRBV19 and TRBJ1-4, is DGGITQSPKYLFRKEGQNVTLSCEQNLNHDAMYWYRQDPGQGLRLIYYSQIVNDFQKGDIAEGYSVSREKKESFPLTVTSAQKNPTAFYLCASSPMGAEKLFFGSGTQLSVL.

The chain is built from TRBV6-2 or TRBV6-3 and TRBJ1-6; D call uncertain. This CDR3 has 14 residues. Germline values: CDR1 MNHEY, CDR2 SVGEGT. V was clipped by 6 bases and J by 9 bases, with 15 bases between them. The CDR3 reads CASSSYPGISPLHF. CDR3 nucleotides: TGTGCCAGCAGCAGTTATCCGGGTATTTCACCCCTCCACTTT.

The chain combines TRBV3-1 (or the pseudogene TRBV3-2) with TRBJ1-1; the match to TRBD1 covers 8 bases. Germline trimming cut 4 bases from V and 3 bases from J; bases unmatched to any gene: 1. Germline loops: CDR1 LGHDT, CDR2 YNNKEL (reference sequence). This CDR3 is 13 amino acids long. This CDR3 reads CASSPQGDTEAFF. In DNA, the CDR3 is TGTGCCAGCAGCCCACAGGGGGACACTGAAGCTTTCTTT.

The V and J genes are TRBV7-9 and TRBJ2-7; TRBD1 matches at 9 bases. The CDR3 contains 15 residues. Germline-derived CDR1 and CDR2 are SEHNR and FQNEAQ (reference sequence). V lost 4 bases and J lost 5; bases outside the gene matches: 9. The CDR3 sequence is CASSSTGGRFNEQYF. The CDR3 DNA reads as TGTGCCAGCAGCTCCACAGGGGGCAGGTTCAACGAGCAGTACTTC.

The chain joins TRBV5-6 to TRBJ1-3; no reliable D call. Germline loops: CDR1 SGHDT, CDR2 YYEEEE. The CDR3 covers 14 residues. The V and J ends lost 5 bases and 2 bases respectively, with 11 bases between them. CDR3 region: CASSPLGPGNTIYF. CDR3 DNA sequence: TGTGCCAGCAGTCCCTTGGGCCCTGGAAACACCATATATTTT.

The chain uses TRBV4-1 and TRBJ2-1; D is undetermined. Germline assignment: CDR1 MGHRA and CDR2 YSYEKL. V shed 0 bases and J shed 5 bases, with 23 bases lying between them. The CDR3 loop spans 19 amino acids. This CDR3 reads CASSQDISDPGSPNNEQFF. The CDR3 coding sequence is TGCGCCAGCAGCCAAGATATTTCGGATCCAGGATCCCCAAACAATGAGCAGTTCTTC.

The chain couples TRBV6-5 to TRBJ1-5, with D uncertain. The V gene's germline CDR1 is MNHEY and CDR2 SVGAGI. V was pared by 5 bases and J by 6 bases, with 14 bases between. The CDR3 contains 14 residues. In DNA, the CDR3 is TGTGCCAGCAGTCCCGGGAGGATGCGTCAGCCCCAGCATTTT. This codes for CASSPGRMRQPQHF.

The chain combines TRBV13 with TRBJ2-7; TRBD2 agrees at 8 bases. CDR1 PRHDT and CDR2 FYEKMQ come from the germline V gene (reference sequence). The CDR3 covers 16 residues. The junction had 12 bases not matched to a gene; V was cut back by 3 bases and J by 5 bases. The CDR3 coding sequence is TGTGCCAGCAGCTTGGGTTCGATTAGCGGGACCCACGAGCAGTACTTC. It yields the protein CASSLGSISGTHEQYF.

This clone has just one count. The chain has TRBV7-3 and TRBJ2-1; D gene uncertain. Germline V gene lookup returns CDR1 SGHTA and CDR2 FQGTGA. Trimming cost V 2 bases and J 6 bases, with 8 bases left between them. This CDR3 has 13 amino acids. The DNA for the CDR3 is TGTGCCAGCAGCTTAGACTCGTTCAATGAGCAGTTCTTC. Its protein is CASSLDSFNEQFF. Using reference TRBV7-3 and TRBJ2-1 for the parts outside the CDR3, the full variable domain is GAGVSQTPSNKVTEKGKYVELRCDPISGHTALYWYRQSLGQGPEFLIYFQGTGAADDSGLPNDRFFAVRPEGSVSTLKIQRTERGDSAVYLCASSLDSFNEQFFGPGTRLTVL.

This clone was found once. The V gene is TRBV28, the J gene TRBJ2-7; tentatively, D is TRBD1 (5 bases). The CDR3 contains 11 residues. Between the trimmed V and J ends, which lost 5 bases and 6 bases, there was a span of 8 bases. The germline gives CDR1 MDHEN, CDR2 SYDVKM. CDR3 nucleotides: TGTGCCAGCAGTCTCAGGGTCGAGCAGTACTTC. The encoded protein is CASSLRVEQYF.

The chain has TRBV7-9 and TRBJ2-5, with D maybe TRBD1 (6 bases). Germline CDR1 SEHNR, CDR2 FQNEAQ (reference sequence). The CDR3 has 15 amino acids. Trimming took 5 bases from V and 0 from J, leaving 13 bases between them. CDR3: CASSDPRQDQETQYF. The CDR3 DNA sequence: TGTGCCAGCAGCGACCCAAGACAGGACCAAGAGACCCAGTACTTC.

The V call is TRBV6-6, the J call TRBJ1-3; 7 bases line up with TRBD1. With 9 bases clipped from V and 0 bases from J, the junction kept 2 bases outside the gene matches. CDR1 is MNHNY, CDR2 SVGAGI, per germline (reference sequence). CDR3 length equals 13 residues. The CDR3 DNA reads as TGTGCCAGACAGGGGAGCTCTGGAAACACCATATATTTT. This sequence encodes CARQGSSGNTIYF.

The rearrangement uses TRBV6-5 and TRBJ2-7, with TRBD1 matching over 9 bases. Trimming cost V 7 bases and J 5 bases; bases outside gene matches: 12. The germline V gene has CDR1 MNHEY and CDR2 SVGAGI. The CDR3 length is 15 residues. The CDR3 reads CASNPQGAQGNEQYF. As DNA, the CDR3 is TGTGCCAGCAACCCACAGGGGGCGCAGGGGAACGAGCAGTACTTC.

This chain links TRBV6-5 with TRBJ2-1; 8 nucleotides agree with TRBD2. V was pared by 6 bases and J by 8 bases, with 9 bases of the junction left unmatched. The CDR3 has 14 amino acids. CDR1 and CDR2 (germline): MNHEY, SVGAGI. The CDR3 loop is CASSLVAGFDEQFF. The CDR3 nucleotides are TGTGCCAGCAGCCTTGTAGCGGGGTTTGATGAGCAGTTCTTC.

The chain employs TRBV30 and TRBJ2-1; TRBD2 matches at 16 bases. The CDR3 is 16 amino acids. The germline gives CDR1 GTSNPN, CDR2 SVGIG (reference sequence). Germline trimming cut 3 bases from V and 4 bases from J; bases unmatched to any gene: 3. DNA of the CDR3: TGTGCCTGGAGCCCGGGACTAGCGGGAGGGTACAATGAGCAGTTCTTC. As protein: CAWSPGLAGGYNEQFF.

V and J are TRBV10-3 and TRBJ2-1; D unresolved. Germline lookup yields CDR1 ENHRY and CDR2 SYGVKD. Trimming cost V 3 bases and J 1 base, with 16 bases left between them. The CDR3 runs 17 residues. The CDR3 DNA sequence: TGTGCCATCAGTGACCCAAACCCCGAGCTATCCTACAATGAGCAGTTCTTC. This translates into CAISDPNPELSYNEQFF.

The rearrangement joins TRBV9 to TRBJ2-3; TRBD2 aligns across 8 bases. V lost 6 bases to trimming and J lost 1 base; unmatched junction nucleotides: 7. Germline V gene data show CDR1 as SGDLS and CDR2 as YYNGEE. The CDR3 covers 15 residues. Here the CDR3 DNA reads TGTGCCAGCACCCCGGGGGGGGTGGGCACAGATACGCAGTATTTT. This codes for CASTPGGVGTDTQYF.

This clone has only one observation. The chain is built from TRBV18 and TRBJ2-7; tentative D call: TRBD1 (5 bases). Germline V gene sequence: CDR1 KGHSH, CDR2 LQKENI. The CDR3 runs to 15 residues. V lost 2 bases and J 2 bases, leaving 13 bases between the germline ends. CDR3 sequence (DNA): TGTGCCAGCTCACCAGGGGCACCTACTACCTACGAGCAGTACTTC. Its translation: CASSPGAPTTYEQYF. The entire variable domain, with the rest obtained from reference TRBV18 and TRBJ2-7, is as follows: NAGVMQNPRHLVRRRGQEARLRCSPMKGHSHVYWYRQLPEEGLKFMVYLQKENIIDESGMPKERFSAEFPKEGPSILRIQQVVRGDSAAYFCASSPGAPTTYEQYFGPGTRLTVT.

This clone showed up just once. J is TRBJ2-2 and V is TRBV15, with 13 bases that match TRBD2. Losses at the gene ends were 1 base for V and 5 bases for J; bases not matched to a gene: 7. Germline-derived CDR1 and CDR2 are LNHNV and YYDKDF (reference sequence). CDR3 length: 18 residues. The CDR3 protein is CATSRVWTSGSSTGELFF. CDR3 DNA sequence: TGTGCCACCAGCAGAGTTTGGACTAGCGGGAGCAGTACCGGGGAGCTGTTTTTT.

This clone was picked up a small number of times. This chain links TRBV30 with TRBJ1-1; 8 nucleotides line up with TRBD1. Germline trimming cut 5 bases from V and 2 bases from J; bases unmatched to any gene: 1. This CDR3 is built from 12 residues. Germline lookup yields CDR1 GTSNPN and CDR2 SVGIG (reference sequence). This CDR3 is CAWGQGNTEAFF. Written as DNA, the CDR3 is TGTGCCTGGGGACAGGGAAACACTGAAGCTTTCTTT. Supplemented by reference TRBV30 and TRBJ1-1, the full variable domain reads SQTIHQWPATLVQPVGSPLSLECTVEGTSNPNLYWYRQAAGRGLQLLFYSVGIGQISSEVPQNLSASRPQDRQFILSSKKLLLSDSGFYLCAWGQGNTEAFFGQGTRLTVV.

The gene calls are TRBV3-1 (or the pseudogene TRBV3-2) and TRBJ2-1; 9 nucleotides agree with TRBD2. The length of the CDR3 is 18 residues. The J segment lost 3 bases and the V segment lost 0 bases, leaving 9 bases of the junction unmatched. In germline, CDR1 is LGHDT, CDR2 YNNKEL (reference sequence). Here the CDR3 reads CASSQEWREGIIYNEQFF. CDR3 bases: TGTGCCAGCAGCCAAGAATGGCGGGAGGGTATCATCTACAATGAGCAGTTCTTC.

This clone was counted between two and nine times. CDR3 in amino acids: CASRRTGNSNQPQHF. CDR3 coding DNA: TGTGCCAGCAGAAGGACAGGGAATAGCAATCAGCCCCAGCATTTT. V gene TRBV28 combines with J gene TRBJ1-5, with 8 nucleotides matching TRBD1. The CDR3 consists of 15 residues. CDR1 MDHEN and CDR2 SYDVKM come from the germline V gene. J was trimmed by 0 bases and V by 6 bases; bases with no gene match: 4.